Presented here are 24 T cell receptor beta chains from one specimen sequenced in a study of T cell responses to AZD1222 COVID-19 vaccine. Measured with immunoSEQ multiplex PCR; TCRdb has only the in-frame clones, and not every one. The profile shows around 110,000 clones, 75% to 95% of them singletons. The sample here was peripheral blood, taken 28 days after the second AZD1222 dose. The receptors here all came from an adult who received the AZD1222 COVID-19 vaccine.

V and J are TRBV4-1 and TRBJ1-5; no clear D gene. With 4 bases removed from V and 0 bases from J, the gap between germline ends came to 13 bases. Germline CDR1 reads MGHRA; CDR2 reads YSYEKL. This CDR3 has 16 residues. In nucleotides, the CDR3 is TGCGCCAGCAGCCCCCTGATTGGCTATAGCAATCAGCCCCAGCATTTT. Protein product: CASSPLIGYSNQPQHF.

V and J are TRBV7-9 and TRBJ1-2; D gene unclear. The CDR3 totals 14 residues. Germline V CDR1 and CDR2: SEHNR, FQNEAQ (reference sequence). V lost 3 bases to trimming and J lost 4 bases, with 12 bases between them. CDR3 in amino acids: CASSFSDTSYGYTF. The CDR3 nucleotides read TGTGCCAGCAGCTTTTCCGACACATCCTATGGCTACACCTTC.

The V and J genes are TRBV6-5 and TRBJ2-1; TRBD1 matches at 7 bases. CDR3 length: 12 amino acids. CDR1 is MNHEY, CDR2 SVGAGI, per germline. The J segment lost 6 bases and the V segment lost 6 bases, leaving 2 bases of the junction unmatched. CDR3 protein: CASSGQVNEQFF. The CDR3, as DNA: TGTGCCAGCAGCGGACAGGTCAATGAGCAGTTCTTC.

The chain links TRBV30 to TRBJ1-1, with D unresolved. Trimming removed 0 bases from V and 4 bases from J, with 9 bases in between. The CDR3 runs 13 residues. The V gene's germline CDR1 is GTSNPN and CDR2 SVGIG (reference sequence). The CDR3 region has the DNA TGTGCCTGGAGTGTAATTTCGAGCACTGAAGCTTTCTTT. Translation gives CAWSVISSTEAFF. The complete variable domain, with remaining parts taken from reference TRBV30 and TRBJ1-1, reads SQTIHQWPATLVQPVGSPLSLECTVEGTSNPNLYWYRQAAGRGLQLLFYSVGIGQISSEVPQNLSASRPQDRQFILSSKKLLLSDSGFYLCAWSVISSTEAFFGQGTRLTVV.

The chain has TRBV10-3 and TRBJ1-1; TRBD1 matches 7 bases. The CDR3 loop spans 13 amino acids. Germline V lookup: CDR1 ENHRY, CDR2 SYGVKD. The trim removed 9 bases at V and 1 base at J, leaving 5 bases unmatched. The CDR3 is CAISRDRNTEAFF. The CDR3 region has the DNA TGTGCCATTTCCCGGGACAGGAACACTGAAGCTTTCTTT.

Here the CDR3 reads CSVAQGKSYNEQFF. CDR3 DNA: TGCAGCGTTGCCCAGGGAAAATCCTACAATGAGCAGTTCTTC. The chain is built from TRBV29-1 and TRBJ2-1; tentatively, D is TRBD1 (5 bases). The CDR3 is 14 amino acids. The V gene lost 4 bases and the J gene lost 1 base, with 11 bases spanning the gap. Germline loops: CDR1 SQVTM, CDR2 ANQGSEA.

This clone was observed a single time. The chain uses TRBV28 and TRBJ1-2; D might be TRBD1 (6 bases). This CDR3 comprises 13 residues. Trimming pared 6 bases from V and 2 bases from J, leaving 10 bases between. Per germline, CDR1 MDHEN and CDR2 SYDVKM. Here the CDR3 DNA reads TGTGCCAGCAGCTACGGACAGAACTATGGCTACACCTTC. Translated: CASSYGQNYGYTF.

The gene calls are TRBV9 and TRBJ1-2; tentative D call: TRBD1 (6 bases). The germline gives CDR1 SGDLS, CDR2 YYNGEE. CDR3 size: 15 residues. Trimming took 4 bases from V and 3 from J, leaving 16 bases between them. CDR3 bases: TGTGCCAGCAGCACACACAGGGAGAGGGACTATGGCTACACCTTC. This encodes CASSTHRERDYGYTF.

This sequence joins TRBV6-5 and TRBJ1-2; D is ambiguous. V was trimmed by 6 bases and J by 7 bases, leaving 18 bases between them. Germline-derived CDR1 and CDR2 are MNHEY and SVGAGI. The CDR3 is made up of 14 amino acids. CDR3 loop: CASRATASSGGYTF. CDR3 bases: TGTGCCAGCAGAGCGACGGCCTCTTCGGGTGGCTACACCTTC.

The chain recombines TRBV12-3 or TRBV12-4 with TRBJ2-2; tentative D call: TRBD2 (5 bases). The CDR3 has 13 residues. Trimming took off 5 bases at V and 6 bases at J, with 10 bases between the two ends. CDR3 bases: TGTGCCAGCAGTGGGGAGTTCGCCGGGGAGCTGTTTTTT. This gives the protein CASSGEFAGELFF.

This clone was seen a single time. The chain has TRBV6-2 or TRBV6-3 and TRBJ1-5, with a weak D call TRBD1 (6 bases). The CDR3 spans 15 residues. Germline V lookup: CDR1 MNHEY, CDR2 SVGEGT. V was clipped by 2 bases and J by 7 bases, with 15 bases between them. The CDR3 coding sequence is TGTGCCAGCAGTTACCGACTTTCAGGGGCACAGCCCCAGCATTTT. The encoded protein is CASSYRLSGAQPQHF.

This clone has at least ten counts. The V call is TRBV24-1, the J call TRBJ1-2, with unresolved D. Looked up from germline, CDR1 is KGHDR and CDR2 is SFDVKD. The CDR3 covers 16 residues. The ends were cut back, 0 bases at V and 4 bases at J, with 14 bases in the middle. CDR3 nucleotide sequence: TGTGCCACCAGTGATTTGCTTATAGAAGGCCTCTATGGCTACACCTTC. This gives the protein CATSDLLIEGLYGYTF.

The V and J genes are TRBV19 and TRBJ1-3; D not resolved. The germline gives CDR1 LNHDA, CDR2 SQIVND (reference sequence). CDR3 length: 16 residues. V shed 0 bases and J shed 0 bases, with 9 bases lying between them. CDR3 bases: TGTGCCAGTAGTATAGATATGCGGGGCTCTGGAAACACCATATATTTT. It translates to CASSIDMRGSGNTIYF.

The V gene is TRBV5-1, the J gene TRBJ2-3; 11 bases agree with TRBD2. Germline-derived CDR1 and CDR2 are SGHRS and YFSETQ. This CDR3 region has 18 residues. V trimming: 4 bases; J trimming: 5 bases; junction bases outside the gene matches: 15. The CDR3 region is CASSALAGGTIKKDTQYF. DNA of the CDR3: TGCGCCAGCAGCGCCCTAGCGGGGGGCACCATTAAAAAAGATACGCAGTATTTT.

The chain carries TRBV5-1 and TRBJ1-1; D call uncertain. The V end lost 0 bases, the J end lost 1 base, and 13 bases lay between the germline ends. The CDR3 loop spans 16 amino acids. Per the germline V gene, CDR1 is SGHRS and CDR2 is YFSETQ. The CDR3 sequence: CASSLAVGLGNTEAFF. Written as DNA, the CDR3 is TGCGCCAGCAGCTTGGCCGTAGGGCTGGGGAACACTGAAGCTTTCTTT.

The V and J genes are TRBV5-1 and TRBJ1-2; D is unclear. V shed 0 bases and J shed 0 bases, with 15 bases lying between them. Germline loops: CDR1 SGHRS, CDR2 YFSETQ. The CDR3 is 17 amino acids. The CDR3 is CASSLGDTTVTNYGYTF. DNA for the CDR3: TGCGCCAGCAGCTTGGGCGACACCACTGTAACTAACTATGGCTACACCTTC.

The V call is TRBV7-2, the J call TRBJ2-4; tentatively, D is TRBD1 (5 bases). This CDR3 comprises 15 residues. V lost 5 bases and J 6 bases, leaving 17 bases between the germline ends. The V gene's germline CDR1 is SGHTA and CDR2 FQGNSA. CDR3 amino acids: CASSQGIGRGNIQYF. The CDR3, as DNA: TGTGCCAGCAGCCAGGGTATTGGTAGGGGAAACATTCAGTACTTC.

CDR3: CASSPEGGWGTEAFF. DNA for the CDR3: TGTGCCAGCAGCCCCGAGGGGGGTTGGGGCACTGAAGCTTTCTTT. J is TRBJ1-1 and V is TRBV9; perhaps TRBD1 as D (6 bases). This CDR3 is built from 15 residues. The germline V gene encodes CDR1 SGDLS and CDR2 YYNGEE. V dropped 4 bases and J dropped 4 bases, with 17 bases sitting between them.

V gene TRBV3-1 (or the pseudogene TRBV3-2) combines with J gene TRBJ2-3; D uncertain. The CDR3 is 15 residues long. Germline assignment: CDR1 LGHDT and CDR2 YNNKEL (reference sequence). Deletions cut 4 bases from V and 2 bases from J, with 13 bases between. The CDR3 DNA reads as TGTGCCAGCAGCCCCGTCCCTGTCCTCACAGATACGCAGTATTTT. This translates into CASSPVPVLTDTQYF.

V gene TRBV18 combines with J gene TRBJ1-2; D call uncertain. The CDR3 loop spans 13 amino acids. The V and J ends lost 5 bases and 3 bases respectively, with 10 bases between them. The germline V gene encodes CDR1 KGHSH and CDR2 LQKENI. The CDR3 region is CASSAGVDYGYTF. CDR3 nucleotide sequence: TGTGCCAGCTCAGCAGGAGTAGACTATGGCTACACCTTC.

CDR3 in amino acids: CASSTRIWQLSGNTIYF. The CDR3 DNA sequence: TGTGCCAGCAGCACCCGGATCTGGCAGCTCTCTGGAAACACCATATATTTT. The rearrangement uses TRBV21-1 and TRBJ1-3. TRBV21-1 has pseudogene status. CDR3 length: 17 residues.

The chain recombines TRBV12-5 with TRBJ2-1; 13 positions agree with TRBD2. Germline loops: CDR1 LGHNT, CDR2 FRNRAP. The V segment lost 1 base and the J segment 10 bases; nucleotides outside the gene matches: 4. CDR3 length: 15 amino acids. The CDR3 bases are TGTGCTAGTGGTTTGGGACTAGCGGGAGGAGACGAGCAGTTCTTC. Protein sequence: CASGLGLAGGDEQFF.

This chain uses TRBV7-2 with TRBJ1-2; 9 bases align to TRBD1. V trimming: 5 bases; J trimming: 4 bases; junction bases outside the gene matches: 8. This CDR3 spans 15 amino acids. Germline assignment: CDR1 SGHTA and CDR2 FQGNSA. This chain's CDR3 is CASSPRQGVAYGYTF. CDR3 DNA sequence: TGTGCCAGCAGCCCGCGACAGGGGGTCGCCTATGGCTACACCTTC.

The chain employs TRBV5-6 and TRBJ1-2; the D gene is possibly TRBD1 (5 bases). The CDR3 extends over 13 amino acids. Trimming shortened V by 4 bases and J by 2 bases, and 9 bases separated the two germline ends. The V gene's germline CDR1 is SGHDT and CDR2 YYEEEE. The CDR3 loop is CASSPGRNYGYTF. DNA of the CDR3: TGTGCCAGCAGCCCGGGACGCAACTATGGCTACACCTTC.